The next 2 T cell receptor beta chains were all read from a single sample in a study of T-cell reconstitution after alpha-beta-depleted transplantation in children. A library of TCRbeta sequences, prepared with unique molecular identifiers, was generated. TCRdb analysed the PCR reads with MiXCR anew, one entry per CDR3 protein. This sample has hundreds of thousands of distinct CDR3 sequences, with roughly 14% found just once. Sequences were derived from PBMCs, sampled before TCRalphabeta/CD19-depleted stem cell transplant. The receptor source for this set is a girl aged 2 to 9 with congenital amegakaryocytic thrombocytopenia, due to receive a stem cell transplant.

This clonotype turned up a few times. The chain combines TRBV7-2 with TRBJ2-3; 11 nucleotides line up with TRBD2. The CDR3 spans 16 residues. The germline V gene encodes CDR1 SGHTA and CDR2 FQGNSA. Unmatched junction bases numbered 8, after V lost 4 bases and J lost 5 bases. CDR3 DNA sequence: TGTGCCAGCAGCTCTAGCGGGAGGAGGTTCGGAGATACGCAGTATTTT. This sequence encodes CASSSSGRRFGDTQYF.

This clonotype showed up many times. The rearrangement joins TRBV12-3 or TRBV12-4 to TRBJ2-1, with a possible D match to TRBD2 (6 bases). V lost 6 bases to trimming and J lost 3 bases, with 24 bases between them. The CDR3 runs to 18 residues. The CDR3: CASRPRLVGLPNYNEQFF. CDR3 bases: TGTGCCAGCAGACCAAGACTAGTTGGGTTACCGAACTACAATGAGCAGTTCTTC.